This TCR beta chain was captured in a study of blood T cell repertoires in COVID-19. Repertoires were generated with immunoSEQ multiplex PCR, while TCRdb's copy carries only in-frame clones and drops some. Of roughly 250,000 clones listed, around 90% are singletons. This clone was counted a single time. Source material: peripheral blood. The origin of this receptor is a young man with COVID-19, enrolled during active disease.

For the CDR3, the DNA is TGTGCCAGCAGTTCGACAGGGTTCCTTTACTACAATGAGCAGTTCTTC. It encodes CASSSTGFLYYNEQFF. The V call is TRBV11-1, the J call TRBJ2-1; 7 bases line up with TRBD1. Germline assignment: CDR1 SGHAT and CDR2 FQDESV (reference sequence). This CDR3 contains 16 residues. J lost 3 bases, V lost 6 bases, and 11 bases had no gene match.